The 21 T cell receptor beta chains reported below all come from one sample, sequenced in a study of blood T cells in healthy people across ages. Primers used in a second PCR of roughly 7 to 12 cycles were a sample-barcoded 5' primer and a J-beta primer mix. TCRdb reanalysed the 5' RACE reads using MiXCR and keeps one entry per CDR3 protein. The sample has about 1.6 million distinct CDR3 sequences; roughly 30% are singletons. Material: blood. The receptors were gathered from a woman under 40 in good health.

The V gene is TRBV5-1, the J gene TRBJ2-3; tentatively, D is TRBD2 (5 bases). CDR1 SGHRS and CDR2 YFSETQ come from the germline V gene. The CDR3 totals 13 residues. V lost 5 bases, J lost 2 bases, and 9 bases lay in between. The CDR3 sequence is CASRRAATDTQYF. CDR3 nucleotides: TGCGCCAGCAGGCGGGCAGCCACAGATACGCAGTATTTT.

As concerns this clonotype: Germline and junction disagree at one end, which may indicate a read error. This chain joins TRBV5-1 and TRBJ1-1, with D uncertain. Per germline, CDR1 SGHRS and CDR2 YFSETQ. This CDR3 region has 15 residues. In nucleotides, the CDR3 is TGCGCCAGCAGCTTGACAGATCGGCTGAACACTGAAGTTTTCTTT. Translating it yields CASSLTDRLNTEVFF.

As to this clonotype: A much larger clone differs from this one at a single base, so this may be a read error. The chain recombines TRBV29-1 with TRBJ2-1; 12 nucleotides match TRBD2. V was clipped by 5 bases and J by 7 bases; unmatched bases: 9. Per the germline V gene, CDR1 is SQVTM and CDR2 is ANQGSEA. CDR3 length equals 15 residues. CDR3 loop: CSVSTTSGSINEQFF. The CDR3 DNA reads as TGCAGCGTTTCTACGACTAGCGGGAGTATTAATGAGCAGTTCTTC.

This chain links TRBV18 with TRBJ2-7; D is unclear. Germline V gene data show CDR1 as KGHSH and CDR2 as LQKENI. CDR3 length equals 13 residues. V was pared by 2 bases and J by 7 bases, with 12 bases between. In nucleotides, the CDR3 is TGTGCCAGCTCACCAGGCATCTCTGAAGAGCAGTACTTC. It codes for CASSPGISEEQYF.

This clonotype was counted a few times. V and J are TRBV10-3 and TRBJ2-7; a weak D match, TRBD1 (5 bases). Between the trimmed V and J ends, which lost 0 bases and 2 bases, there was a span of 11 bases. The CDR3 extends over 15 amino acids. In germline, CDR1 is ENHRY, CDR2 SYGVKD. The CDR3 here is CAISESKTETYEQYF. For the CDR3, the DNA is TGTGCCATCAGTGAGTCAAAGACAGAAACCTACGAGCAGTACTTC.

This clonotype was seen only a few times. The chain couples TRBV25-1 to TRBJ2-1; D remains unclear. V was clipped by 7 bases and J by 6 bases, with 13 bases between them. The CDR3 loop spans 13 amino acids. Germline V gene data show CDR1 as MGHDK and CDR2 as SYGVNS. CDR3 coding DNA: TGTGCCAGCATGGAGTTCCAGACCAATGAGCAGTTCTTC. It translates to CASMEFQTNEQFF. Supplemented by reference TRBV25-1 and TRBJ2-1, the full variable domain reads EADIYQTPRYLVIGTGKKITLECSQTMGHDKMYWYQQDPGMELHLIHYSYGVNSTEKGDLSSESTVSRIRTEHFPLTLESARPSHTSQYLCASMEFQTNEQFFGPGTRLTVL.

The chain carries TRBV2 and TRBJ2-3; the match to TRBD1 covers 9 bases. Germline trimming cut 8 bases from V and 4 bases from J; bases unmatched to any gene: 7. The germline gives CDR1 SNHLY, CDR2 FYNNEI. There are 14 residues in the CDR3. The CDR3 protein is CASGGQGRADTQYF. Here the CDR3 DNA reads TGTGCCAGCGGTGGACAGGGGAGGGCAGATACGCAGTATTTT.

This clonotype was observed a few times. V is TRBV20-1 and J is TRBJ2-7; no definite D call. The CDR3 sequence is 11 residues long. Germline-derived CDR1 and CDR2 are DFQATT and SNEGSKA (reference sequence). The V end was cut by 2 bases, the J end by 5 bases, with 7 bases between. For the CDR3, the DNA is TGCAGTGCTAGATACCCCCACGAGCAGTACTTC. As protein: CSARYPHEQYF.

This clonotype has more than one count but fewer than ten. J is TRBJ2-7 and V is TRBV15, with D perhaps matching TRBD1 (6 bases). The germline gives CDR1 LNHNV, CDR2 YYDKDF (reference sequence). CDR3 length: 15 amino acids. Trimming took off 1 base at V and 4 bases at J, with 14 bases between the two ends. CDR3 sequence: CATSRVFQGHYEQYF. The CDR3 coding sequence is TGTGCCACCAGCAGAGTCTTTCAGGGGCATTACGAGCAGTACTTC.

The rearrangement joins TRBV5-1 to TRBJ2-5, with D unclear. The CDR3 covers 14 residues. Trimming pared 0 bases from V and 10 bases from J, leaving 16 bases between. Germline CDR1 is SGHRS and CDR2 is YFSETQ. CDR3 DNA sequence: TGCGCCAGCAGCTTGGGACTCTTCCTTGAGGACCAGTACTTC. It yields the protein CASSLGLFLEDQYF.

This clonotype has a handful of counts. The rearrangement uses TRBV12-3 or TRBV12-4 and TRBJ2-3; TRBD2 matches at 11 bases. The junction had 4 bases not matched to a gene; V was cut back by 5 bases and J by 0 bases. This CDR3 contains 16 residues. In nucleotides, the CDR3 is TGTGCCAGCAGTGCGACTAGCGGGGCTAGCACAGATACGCAGTATTTT. Amino acids: CASSATSGASTDTQYF.

This clonotype was picked up a small number of times. V and J are TRBV7-2 and TRBJ2-5; no firm D call. Germline CDR1 is SGHTA and CDR2 is FQGNSA. V was pared by 5 bases and J by 5 bases, with 18 bases between. This CDR3 is 15 amino acids long. The CDR3, as DNA: TGTGCCAGCAGCGGCTCCGGGTGGCGCGTGGAGACCCAGTACTTC. It is translated as CASSGSGWRVETQYF.

J is TRBJ2-1 and V is TRBV12-3 or TRBV12-4; 10 positions agree with TRBD1. V lost 0 bases, J lost 10 bases, and 9 bases stayed unmatched. The CDR3 covers 16 residues. CDR3 in DNA: TGTGCCAGCAGTTTAGCGCTGAGACAGGGGGCCGGGGAGCAGTTCTTC. This gives the protein CASSLALRQGAGEQFF.

This sequence joins TRBV20-1 and TRBJ2-4; a weak D match, TRBD1 (6 bases). V was trimmed by 6 bases and J by 5 bases, leaving 14 bases between them. This CDR3 comprises 13 residues. Germline lookup yields CDR1 DFQATT and CDR2 SNEGSKA (reference sequence). The CDR3 is CSASTGRENIQYF. The CDR3 nucleotides read TGCAGTGCCTCAACAGGGCGGGAAAACATTCAGTACTTC.

In this sample, this clonotype turned up a few times. The rearrangement links TRBV5-1 to TRBJ2-3, with 7 bases identical to TRBD1. The CDR3 loop spans 14 amino acids. Per the germline V gene, CDR1 is SGHRS and CDR2 is YFSETQ. V lost 5 bases, J lost 2 bases, and 5 bases stayed unmatched. CDR3 loop: CASRGDRFTDTQYF. The CDR3 coding sequence is TGCGCCAGCAGGGGGGACAGATTCACAGATACGCAGTATTTT.

This chain uses TRBV7-6 with TRBJ1-2, with 9 bases fitting TRBD1. This CDR3 comprises 15 residues. Germline trimming cut 4 bases from V and 5 bases from J; bases unmatched to any gene: 8. Looked up from germline, CDR1 is SGHVS and CDR2 is FNYEAQ. The CDR3 region has the DNA TGTGCCAGCAGCTCATCCGGTGGACAGGGGTATGGCTACACCTTC. This gives the protein CASSSSGGQGYGYTF.

Turning to this clonotype: Mismatch with germline at one junction end may stem from a read error. The chain employs TRBV7-2 and TRBJ1-2; D gene ambiguous. The CDR3 length is 14 residues. CDR1 is SGHTA and CDR2 is FQGNSA in the germline V gene. The CDR3 spells CASRLAREHYGYTF. CDR3 DNA: TGTGCCAGCCGCTTAGCGCGGGAGCACTATGGCTACACCTTC.

This chain connects TRBV4-2 to TRBJ2-5; a possible D gene is TRBD2 (6 bases). Per germline, CDR1 LGHNA and CDR2 YNFKEQ. CDR3 length: 14 residues. The V gene lost 0 bases and the J gene lost 5 bases, with 10 bases spanning the gap. CDR3 residues: CASSQEAGPETQYF. The CDR3 nucleotides read TGTGCCAGCAGCCAAGAAGCGGGCCCCGAGACCCAGTACTTC.

A note on this clonotype: A much larger clone lies one base from this, so it may be a read error. The chain employs TRBV29-1 and TRBJ2-6; TRBD2 is a possible D gene (5 bases). The CDR3 spans 14 residues. CDR1 and CDR2 (germline): SQVTM, ANQGSEA. CDR3 coding DNA: TGCAACGGACCACGGGACTCTGGGGCCAACGTCCTGACTTTC. This sequence encodes CNGPRDSGANVLTF.

As DNA, the CDR3 is TGTGCCAGCAGCCAAGATACCGGGGCTTACACCGGGGAGCTGTTTTTT. Encoded protein: CASSQDTGAYTGELFF. The chain uses TRBV3-1 and TRBJ2-2; the D gene could be TRBD1 or TRBD2 (5 bases each). V was cut by 0 bases and J by 3 bases, with 11 bases left in between. The CDR3 loop spans 16 amino acids. Germline V lookup: CDR1 LGHDT, CDR2 YNNKEL (reference sequence).

This clonotype has only a few counts. The CDR3 reads CSARDWASYEQYF. The CDR3 nucleotides read TGCAGTGCTAGAGATTGGGCTTCCTACGAGCAGTACTTC. The rearrangement uses TRBV20-1 and TRBJ2-7; D is ambiguous. The V gene's germline CDR1 is DFQATT and CDR2 SNEGSKA (reference sequence). V lost 0 bases and J lost 1, with 7 bases in between. The length of the CDR3 is 13 residues.